This TCR beta chain was recorded in a study of read filtering for tumor transcriptome and immune sequencing. Findings and caveats of the study: The CD138-negative fraction was mixed bone marrow immune cells, not pure T cells.

Ten or more counts support this clonotype. What it recognizes is unknown. This CDR3 spans 13 amino acids. The germline CDR1 and CDR2 sequences are ENHRY and SYGVKD. With 3 bases removed from V and 4 bases from J, the gap between germline ends came to 7 bases. From roughly 400 ng of RNA, a library with molecular barcoded alpha/delta and beta/gamma adaptors was made. TCRdb reprocessed the reads with MiXCR, giving one entry per CDR3 protein. Among nearly 60,000 distinct CDR3 sequences listed, approximately 13% were seen once. The chain recombines TRBV10-3 with TRBJ2-1, with D possibly matching TRBD1 (6 bases). Sequences were obtained from a population of CD138-negative cells sorted from bone marrow. This clonotype originated in a donor aged 40 or older with multiple myeloma. CDR3 sequence: CAISEDRYNEQFF. The CDR3 DNA follows: TGTGCCATCAGTGAAGACAGGTACAATGAGCAGTTCTTC.